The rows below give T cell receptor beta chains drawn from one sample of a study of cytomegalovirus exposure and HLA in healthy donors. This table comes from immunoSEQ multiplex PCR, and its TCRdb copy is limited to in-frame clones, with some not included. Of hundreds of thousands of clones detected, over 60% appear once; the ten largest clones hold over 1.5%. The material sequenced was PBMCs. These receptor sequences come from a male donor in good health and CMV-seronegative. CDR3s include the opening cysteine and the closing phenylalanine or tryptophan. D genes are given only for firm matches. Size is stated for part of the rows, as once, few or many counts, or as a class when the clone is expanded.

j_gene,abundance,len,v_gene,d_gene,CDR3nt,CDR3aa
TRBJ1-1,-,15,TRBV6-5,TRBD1,TGTGCCAGCAGTTACGGCGGGACAGGGGGCACTGAAGCTTTCTTT,CASSYGGTGGTEAFF
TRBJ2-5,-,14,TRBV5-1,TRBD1,TGCGCCAGCAGCTTCGGACAGGGGATGGAGACCCAGTACTTC,CASSFGQGMETQYF
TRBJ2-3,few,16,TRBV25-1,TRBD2,TGTGCCAGCAGTGAAAGGACTAGCGGGAGCACAGATACGCAGTATTTT,CASSERTSGSTDTQYF
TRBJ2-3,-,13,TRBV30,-,TGTGCCGAAAACACCCCGGGTGGAGATACGCAGTATTTT,CAENTPGGDTQYF
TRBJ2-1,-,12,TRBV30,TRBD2,TGTGCCTGCAGCGGGAGGGCGGGTGAGCAGTTCTTC,CACSGRAGEQFF
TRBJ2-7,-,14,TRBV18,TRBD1,TGTGCCAGCTCACCACGGACAGGGGAATTCGAGCAGTACTTC,CASSPRTGEFEQYF
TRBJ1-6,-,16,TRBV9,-,TGTGCCAGCAGCGTAAATCCGCGGGCCTTTAATTCACCCCTCCACTTT,CASSVNPRAFNSPLHF
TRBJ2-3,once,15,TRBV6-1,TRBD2,TGTGCCAGCAGTGGAACGGGGGGATGGACAGATACGCAGTATTTT,CASSGTGGWTDTQYF
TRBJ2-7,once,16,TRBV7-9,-,TGTGCCAGCAGCATCCTAATAGGACAGTTCTCCTACGAGCAGTACTTC,CASSILIGQFSYEQYF
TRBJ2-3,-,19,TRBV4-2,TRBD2,TGTGCCAGCAGCCTCCTCCTGGGGGCTAGCGGGAGAGGCGCAGATACGCAGTATTTT,CASSLLLGASGRGADTQYF
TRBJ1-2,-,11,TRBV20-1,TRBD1,TGCAGTGCGACAGGGGGCAATGGCTACACCTTC,CSATGGNGYTF
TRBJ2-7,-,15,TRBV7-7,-,TGTGCTAGCAGCTTGGAACCGGGACAAAACTACGAGCAGTACTTC,CASSLEPGQNYEQYF
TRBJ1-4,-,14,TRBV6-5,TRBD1,TGTGCCAGCAGCTACGGACAGGCCTATGAAAAACTGTTTTTT,CASSYGQAYEKLFF
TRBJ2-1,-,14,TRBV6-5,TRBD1,TGTGCCAGCAGTTACACGCGACAGGGCAATGAGCAGTTCTTC,CASSYTRQGNEQFF
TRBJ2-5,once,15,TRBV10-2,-,TGCGCCAGCAGTGACCAAGTGGGGGGAGAAGAGACCCAGTACTTC,CASSDQVGGEETQYF
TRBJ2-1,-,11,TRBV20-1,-,TGCAGTGCTAGAGATGTGGCTGAGCAGTTCTTC,CSARDVAEQFF
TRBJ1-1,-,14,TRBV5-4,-,TGTGCCAGCAGCTTGGATCAGCGGCGCACTGAAGCTTTCTTT,CASSLDQRRTEAFF
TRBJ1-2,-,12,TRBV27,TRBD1,TGTGCCACCCTAGACAGGGCATTGGGCTACACCTTC,CATLDRALGYTF
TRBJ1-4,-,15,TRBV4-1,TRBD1,TGCGCCAGCAGCCAGACAGGGGCGGGTAATGAAAAACTGTTTTTT,CASSQTGAGNEKLFF
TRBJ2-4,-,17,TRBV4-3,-,TGCGCCAGCAGCCAAGAGAATGGCGGGGAGGCCAAAAACATTCAGTACTTC,CASSQENGGEAKNIQYF
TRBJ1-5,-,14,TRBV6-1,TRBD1,TGTGCCAGCAGCTTGGGGACAGGGGGTCAGCCCCAGCATTTT,CASSLGTGGQPQHF
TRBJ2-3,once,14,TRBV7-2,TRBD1,TGTGCCAGCAGCTTAGGCAGGGGGACAGATACGCAGTATTTT,CASSLGRGTDTQYF